This entry features one T cell receptor beta chain sequence. V shed 3 bases and J shed 4 bases, with 12 bases lying between them. CDR1 is MDHEN and CDR2 is SYDVKM in the germline V gene. The length of the CDR3 is 14 residues. These data belong to a study of blood T cell repertoires in COVID-19. Clones were sequenced by immunoSEQ multiplex PCR, and TCRdb holds only the in-frame ones, with some missing. This table holds under 50,000 clones, roughly 87% found once. This chain links TRBV28 with TRBJ2-5; unclear D gene. The sequencing sample was made of peripheral blood. The sequence came from a human donor in a cohort sampled during active COVID-19. The CDR3 reads CASSLTETGETQYF. CDR3 bases: TGTGCCAGCAGTTTGACTGAGACGGGAGAGACCCAGTACTTC. Complete variable domain (other parts from reference TRBV28 and TRBJ2-5): DVKVTQSSRYLVKRTGEKVFLECVQDMDHENMFWYRQDPGLGLRLIYFSYDVKMKEKGDIPEGYSVSREKKERFSLILESASTNQTSMYLCASSLTETGETQYFGPGTRLLVL.